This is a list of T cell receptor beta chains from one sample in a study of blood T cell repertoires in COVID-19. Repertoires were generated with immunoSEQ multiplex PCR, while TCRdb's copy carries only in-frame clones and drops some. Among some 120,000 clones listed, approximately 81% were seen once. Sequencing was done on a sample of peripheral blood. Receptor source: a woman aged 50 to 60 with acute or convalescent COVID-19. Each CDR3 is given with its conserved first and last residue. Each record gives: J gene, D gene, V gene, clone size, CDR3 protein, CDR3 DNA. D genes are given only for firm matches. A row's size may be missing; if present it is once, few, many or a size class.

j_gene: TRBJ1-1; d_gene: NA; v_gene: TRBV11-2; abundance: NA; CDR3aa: CASSLNPDMNTEAFF; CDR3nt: TGTGCCAGCAGCTTAAACCCGGACATGAACACTGAAGCTTTCTTT
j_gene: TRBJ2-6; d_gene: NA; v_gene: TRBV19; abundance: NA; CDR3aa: CASSSLQGSGANVLTF; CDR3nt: TGTGCCAGTAGTTCGCTTCAGGGCTCTGGGGCCAACGTCCTGACTTTC
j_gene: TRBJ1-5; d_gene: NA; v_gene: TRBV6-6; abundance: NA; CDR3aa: CASSFVGANQPQHF; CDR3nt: TGTGCCAGCAGTTTTGTAGGGGCGAATCAGCCCCAGCATTTT
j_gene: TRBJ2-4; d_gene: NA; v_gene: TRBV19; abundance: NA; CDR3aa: CASSSQGGNIQYF; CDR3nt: TGTGCCAGTAGCAGCCAGGGTGGTAACATTCAGTACTTC
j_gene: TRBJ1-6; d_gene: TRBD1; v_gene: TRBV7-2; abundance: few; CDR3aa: CASSLSRTGGSPLHF; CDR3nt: TGTGCCAGCAGCCTATCCCGGACAGGGGGTTCACCCCTCCACTTT
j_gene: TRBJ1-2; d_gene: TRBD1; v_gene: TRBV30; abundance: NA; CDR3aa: CAWSVQGANGYTF; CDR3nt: TGTGCCTGGAGTGTACAGGGGGCAAATGGCTACACCTTC
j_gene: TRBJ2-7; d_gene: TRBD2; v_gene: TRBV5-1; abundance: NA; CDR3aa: CASSPGGRSSYEQYF; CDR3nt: TGCGCCAGCAGCCCGGGAGGCAGGAGCTCCTACGAGCAGTACTTC
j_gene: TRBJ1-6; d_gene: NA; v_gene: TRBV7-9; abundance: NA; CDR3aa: CASSLGGHNNSPLHF; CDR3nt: TGTGCCAGCAGCTTAGGAGGACATAATAATTCACCCCTCCACTTT
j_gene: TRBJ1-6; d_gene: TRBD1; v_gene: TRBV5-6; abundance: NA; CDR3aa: CASSLGQDFYNSPLHF; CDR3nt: TGTGCCAGCAGCCTGGGACAGGATTTCTATAATTCACCCCTCCACTTT
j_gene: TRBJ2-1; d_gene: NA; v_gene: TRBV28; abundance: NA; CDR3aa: CASSLLPSASEYNEQFF; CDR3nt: TGTGCCAGCAGTTTACTCCCATCCGCTAGCGAGTACAATGAGCAGTTCTTC
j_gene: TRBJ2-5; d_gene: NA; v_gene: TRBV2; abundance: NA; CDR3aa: CASSPDFLEETQYF; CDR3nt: TGTGCCAGCAGTCCGGACTTCCTTGAAGAGACCCAGTACTTC
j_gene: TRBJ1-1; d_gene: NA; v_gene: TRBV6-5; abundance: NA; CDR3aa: CASRLDRWKGTEAFF; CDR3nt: TGTGCCAGCAGACTAGACAGGTGGAAGGGCACTGAAGCTTTCTTT
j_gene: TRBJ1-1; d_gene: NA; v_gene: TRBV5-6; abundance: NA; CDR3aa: CASSPSPAGAVTEAFF; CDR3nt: TGTGCCAGCAGCCCTTCTCCAGCAGGGGCGGTCACTGAAGCTTTCTTT
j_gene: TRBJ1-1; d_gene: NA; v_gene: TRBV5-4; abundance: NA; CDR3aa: CASSLSSGMNTEAFF; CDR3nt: TGTGCCAGCAGCTTGTCTTCGGGAATGAACACTGAAGCTTTCTTT
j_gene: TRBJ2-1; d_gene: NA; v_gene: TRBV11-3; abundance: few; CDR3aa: CASSLGLGGWNEQFF; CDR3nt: TGTGCCAGCAGCTTAGGGCTAGGAGGGTGGAATGAGCAGTTCTTC
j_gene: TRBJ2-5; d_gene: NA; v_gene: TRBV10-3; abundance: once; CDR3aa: CAISPGQETQYF; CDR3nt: TGTGCCATCAGTCCAGGGCAAGAGACCCAGTACTTC
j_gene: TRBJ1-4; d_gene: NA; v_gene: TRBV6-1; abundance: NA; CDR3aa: CASSGLNRATNEKLFF; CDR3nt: TGTGCCAGCAGTGGCCTAAACAGAGCAACTAATGAAAAACTGTTTTTT
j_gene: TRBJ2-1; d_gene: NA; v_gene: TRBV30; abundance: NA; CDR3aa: CASGQQTYNEQFF; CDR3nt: TGTGCCTCTGGACAGCAGACCTACAATGAGCAGTTCTTC
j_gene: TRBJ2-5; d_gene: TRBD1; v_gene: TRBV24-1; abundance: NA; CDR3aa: CATSDSGTGETQYF; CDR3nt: TGTGCCACCAGTGATTCGGGGACAGGCGAGACCCAGTACTTC
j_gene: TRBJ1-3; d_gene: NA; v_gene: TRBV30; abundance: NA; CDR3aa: CAWSVWEFSGNTIYF; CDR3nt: TGTGCCTGGAGTGTTTGGGAGTTCTCTGGAAACACCATATATTTT
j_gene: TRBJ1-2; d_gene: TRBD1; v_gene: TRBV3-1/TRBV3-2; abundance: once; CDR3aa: CASSQTDRGPVGYTF; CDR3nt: TGTGCCAGCAGCCAGACTGACAGGGGGCCTGTAGGCTACACCTTC